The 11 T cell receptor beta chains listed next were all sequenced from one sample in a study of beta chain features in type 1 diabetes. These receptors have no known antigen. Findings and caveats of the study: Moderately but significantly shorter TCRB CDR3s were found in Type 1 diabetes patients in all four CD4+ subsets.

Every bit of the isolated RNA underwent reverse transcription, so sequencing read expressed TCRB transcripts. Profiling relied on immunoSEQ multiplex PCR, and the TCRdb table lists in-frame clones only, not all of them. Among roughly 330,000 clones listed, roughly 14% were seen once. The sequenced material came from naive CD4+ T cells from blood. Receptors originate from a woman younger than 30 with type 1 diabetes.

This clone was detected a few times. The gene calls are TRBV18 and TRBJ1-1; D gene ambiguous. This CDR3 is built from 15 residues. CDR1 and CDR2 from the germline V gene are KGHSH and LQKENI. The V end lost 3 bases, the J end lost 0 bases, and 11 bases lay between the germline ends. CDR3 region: CASSPGNIMNTEAFF. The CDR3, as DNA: TGTGCCAGCTCACCCGGGAATATCATGAACACTGAAGCTTTCTTT.

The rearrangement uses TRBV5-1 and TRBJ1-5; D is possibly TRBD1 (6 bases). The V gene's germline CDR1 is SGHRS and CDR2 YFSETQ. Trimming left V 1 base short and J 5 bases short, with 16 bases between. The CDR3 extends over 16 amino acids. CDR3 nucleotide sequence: TGCGCCAGCAGCTTGATGAAACAGGGAGACGATCAGCCCCAGCATTTT. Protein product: CASSLMKQGDDQPQHF.

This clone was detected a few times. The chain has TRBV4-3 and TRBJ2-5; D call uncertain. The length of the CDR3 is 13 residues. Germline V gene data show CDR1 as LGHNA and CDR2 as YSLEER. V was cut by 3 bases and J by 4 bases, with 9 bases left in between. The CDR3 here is CASSQGLGETQYF. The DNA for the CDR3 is TGCGCCAGCAGCCAGGGTCTAGGAGAGACCCAGTACTTC.

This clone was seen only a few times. Written as DNA, the CDR3 is TGTGCCAGCAGTTTAAGGACAGGTCGCACAGATACGCAGTATTTT. Translating gives CASSLRTGRTDTQYF. The rearrangement links TRBV28 to TRBJ2-3; 7 bases line up with TRBD1. CDR1 and CDR2 (germline): MDHEN, SYDVKM. CDR3 length: 15 amino acids. Unmatched junction bases numbered 3, after V lost 2 bases and J lost 1 base.

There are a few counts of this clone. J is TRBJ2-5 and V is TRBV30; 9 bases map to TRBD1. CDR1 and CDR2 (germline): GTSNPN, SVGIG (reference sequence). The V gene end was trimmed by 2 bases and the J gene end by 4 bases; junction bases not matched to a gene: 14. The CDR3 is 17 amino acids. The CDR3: CAWSPNLDRGLRETQYF. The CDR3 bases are TGTGCCTGGAGTCCCAATCTTGACAGGGGGTTAAGAGAGACCCAGTACTTC.

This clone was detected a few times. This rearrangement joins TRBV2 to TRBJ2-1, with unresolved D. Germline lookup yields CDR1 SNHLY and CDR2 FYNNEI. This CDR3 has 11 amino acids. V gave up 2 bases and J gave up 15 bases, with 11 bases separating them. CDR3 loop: CASSEPRVWFF. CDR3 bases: TGTGCCAGCAGTGAACCGCGTGTGTGGTTCTTC.

The CDR3 loop reads CASSSTSGSWGETQYF. The CDR3 nucleotides are TGTGCCAGCAGCTCGACTAGCGGGAGTTGGGGAGAGACCCAGTACTTC. The rearrangement joins TRBV2 to TRBJ2-5; TRBD2 aligns across 12 bases. The CDR3 consists of 16 residues. CDR1 is SNHLY and CDR2 is FYNNEI in the germline V gene. Trimming at V came to 6 bases and at J to 4 bases, leaving 9 bases not matched to a gene.

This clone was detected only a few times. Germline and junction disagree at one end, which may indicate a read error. The chain's CDR3 is CASSLGLAGDRENF. The CDR3 DNA reads as TGTGCCAGCAGTTTAGGGCTAGCGGGAGACCGAGAGAACTTC. The chain uses TRBV28 and TRBJ2-7, with 10 bases matching TRBD2. This CDR3 has 14 residues. Germline loops: CDR1 MDHEN, CDR2 SYDVKM.

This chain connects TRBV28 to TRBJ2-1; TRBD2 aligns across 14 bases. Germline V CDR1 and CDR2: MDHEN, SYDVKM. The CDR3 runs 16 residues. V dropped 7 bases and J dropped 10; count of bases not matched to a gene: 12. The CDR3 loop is CASNQGLAGARGEQFF. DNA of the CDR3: TGTGCCAGCAATCAGGGACTAGCGGGGGCAAGAGGGGAGCAGTTCTTC.

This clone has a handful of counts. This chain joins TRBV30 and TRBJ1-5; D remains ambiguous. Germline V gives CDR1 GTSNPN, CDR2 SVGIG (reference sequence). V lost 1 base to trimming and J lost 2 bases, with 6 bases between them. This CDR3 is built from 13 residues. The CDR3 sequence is CAWSERGNQPQHF. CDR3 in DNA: TGTGCCTGGAGTGAGAGGGGCAATCAGCCCCAGCATTTT.

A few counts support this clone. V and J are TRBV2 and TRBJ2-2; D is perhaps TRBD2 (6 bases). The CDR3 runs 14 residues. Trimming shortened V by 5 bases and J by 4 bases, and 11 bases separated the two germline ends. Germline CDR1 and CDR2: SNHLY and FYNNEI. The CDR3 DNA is TGTGCCAGCAGTCTCGGGAGTCCCACCGGGGAGCTGTTTTTT. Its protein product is CASSLGSPTGELFF.